Presented here are 22 T cell receptor beta chains from one specimen sequenced in a study of lymphopenia after photon versus proton radiotherapy. Sequenced by immunoSEQ multiplex PCR; TCRdb stores in-frame clones only, minus some. This table holds approximately 31,000 clones, over 75% found once. Source: peripheral blood, taken from a patient treated with proton-based radiotherapy. Receptors were obtained from a woman in her 70s with pancreatic cancer.

The chain employs TRBV9 and TRBJ2-3; weak D call: TRBD1 (6 bases). V was cut by 6 bases and J by 0 bases, with 11 bases left in between. In germline, CDR1 is SGDLS, CDR2 YYNGEE. This CDR3 has 14 residues. CDR3 sequence (DNA): TGTGCCAGCACTCCAGGACAGAGCACAGATACGCAGTATTTT. As protein: CASTPGQSTDTQYF.

CDR3 loop: CASSLWRLGAHYEQYF. The CDR3 bases are TGTGCCAGCAGTTTATGGCGGTTAGGGGCCCACTACGAGCAGTACTTC. The chain uses TRBV28 and TRBJ2-7; a weak D match, TRBD1 (5 bases). The V and J ends lost 0 bases and 3 bases respectively, with 15 bases between them. CDR1 and CDR2 (germline): MDHEN, SYDVKM. The CDR3 sequence is 16 residues long. The full variable domain, in which reference TRBV28 and TRBJ2-7 provide the parts outside the CDR3, is DVKVTQSSRYLVKRTGEKVFLECVQDMDHENMFWYRQDPGLGLRLIYFSYDVKMKEKGDIPEGYSVSREKKERFSLILESASTNQTSMYLCASSLWRLGAHYEQYFGPGTRLTVT.

The genes are TRBV11-3 and TRBJ1-3; tentatively, D is TRBD1 (5 bases). V lost 5 bases and J 4 bases, leaving 21 bases between the germline ends. Germline loops: CDR1 SGHNT, CDR2 YENEEA. The CDR3 totals 17 residues. This CDR3 reads CASSQPLGHNAGNTIYF. The CDR3, as DNA: TGTGCCAGCAGCCAACCCCTCGGACATAATGCAGGAAACACCATATATTTT.

V gene TRBV11-3 combines with J gene TRBJ1-1; D is undetermined. CDR3 length equals 13 residues. Trimming pared 5 bases from V and 1 base from J, leaving 8 bases between. The germline V gene has CDR1 SGHNT and CDR2 YENEEA. CDR3 protein: CASSLNQNTEAFF. The CDR3 bases are TGTGCCAGCAGCCTAAATCAGAACACTGAAGCTTTCTTT.

V is TRBV28 and J is TRBJ2-7; D may be TRBD1 (5 bases). The CDR3 has 13 amino acids. Germline V gene data show CDR1 as MDHEN and CDR2 as SYDVKM. Trimming pared 5 bases from V and 0 bases from J, leaving 8 bases between. The CDR3 region is CASSIDSSYEQYF. As DNA, the CDR3 is TGTGCCAGCAGTATCGACAGCTCCTACGAGCAGTACTTC.

The rearrangement uses TRBV20-1 and TRBJ2-7; D uncertain. Looked up from germline, CDR1 is DFQATT and CDR2 is SNEGSKA (reference sequence). The CDR3 is 10 amino acids. Trimming cost V 4 bases and J 3 bases, with 4 bases left between them. CDR3 bases: TGCAGTGCTATCAACTACGAGCAGTACTTC. This codes for CSAINYEQYF.

The J gene is TRBJ1-1, the V gene TRBV19; D unresolved. This CDR3 has 14 residues. The germline V gene encodes CDR1 LNHDA and CDR2 SQIVND (reference sequence). V was trimmed by 6 bases and J by 6 bases, leaving 17 bases between them. Here the CDR3 DNA reads TGTGCCAGTAGGGATGACATTAGTAGATCTGAAGCTTTCTTT. Protein sequence: CASRDDISRSEAFF.

The chain combines TRBV4-2 with TRBJ1-1; D unclear. The CDR3 has 15 amino acids. Trimming pared 0 bases from V and 6 bases from J, leaving 14 bases between. Germline V gene sequence: CDR1 LGHNA, CDR2 YNFKEQ. Here the CDR3 reads CASSQDGVMQAEAFF. CDR3 bases: TGTGCCAGCAGCCAAGATGGGGTTATGCAAGCTGAAGCTTTCTTT.

The gene calls are TRBV6-6 and TRBJ1-6; tentatively, D is TRBD1 (5 bases). The CDR3 has 12 residues. Trimming removed 8 bases at V and 14 bases at J, with 16 bases between. CDR1 and CDR2 (germline): MNHNY, SVGAGI (reference sequence). The CDR3 coding sequence is TGTGCCAGCCGGGACCCTAGCGGATCCCTCCACTTT. Protein sequence: CASRDPSGSLHF.

The V and J genes are TRBV28 and TRBJ1-5, with D unclear. The ends were cut back, 1 base at V and 1 base at J, with 11 bases in the middle. CDR3 size: 16 residues. Per germline, CDR1 MDHEN and CDR2 SYDVKM. The CDR3 sequence: CASSLSGVGSNQPQHF. CDR3 bases: TGTGCCAGCAGTTTATCCGGGGTTGGGAGCAATCAGCCCCAGCATTTT.

The gene calls are TRBV4-1 and TRBJ1-2, with D perhaps matching TRBD1 (6 bases). In germline, CDR1 is MGHRA, CDR2 YSYEKL. Trimming pared 6 bases from V and 8 bases from J, leaving 13 bases between. There are 12 residues in the CDR3. The CDR3 reads CASRDSFRGYTF. The CDR3 bases are TGCGCCAGCAGGGACAGTTTCCGCGGCTACACCTTC.

The chain has TRBV4-1 and TRBJ2-1; TRBD2 matches 11 bases. Germline V lookup: CDR1 MGHRA, CDR2 YSYEKL. Losses at the gene ends were 0 bases for V and 7 bases for J; bases not matched to a gene: 11. CDR3 length: 18 amino acids. The DNA of the CDR3 is TGCGCCAGCAGCCAAGATCTTTATAGCGGGAGGGCCGAGAATGAGCAGTTCTTC. Its protein is CASSQDLYSGRAENEQFF.

The CDR3 is CASRLHRQQETQYF. CDR3 DNA sequence: TGCGCCAGCAGATTGCATAGACAGCAAGAGACCCAGTACTTC. V and J are TRBV5-1 and TRBJ2-5; weak D call: TRBD1 (5 bases). This CDR3 comprises 14 residues. Germline values: CDR1 SGHRS, CDR2 YFSETQ. V gave up 5 bases and J gave up 2 bases, with 13 bases separating them.

This clone has more than one count but fewer than ten. V gene TRBV15 combines with J gene TRBJ2-2; no reliable D call. The germline V and J ends were trimmed by 0 bases and 4 bases, with 6 bases remaining between them. The CDR3 contains 14 residues. CDR1 LNHNV and CDR2 YYDKDF come from the germline V gene (reference sequence). The CDR3 sequence: CATSRELFTGELFF. CDR3 bases: TGTGCCACCAGCAGAGAGCTTTTCACCGGGGAGCTGTTTTTT.

V and J are TRBV28 and TRBJ2-3, with D possibly called TRBD1 or TRBD2 (5 bases each). The CDR3 extends over 12 amino acids. V shed 11 bases and J shed 6 bases, with 15 bases lying between them. Germline V lookup: CDR1 MDHEN, CDR2 SYDVKM. The DNA for the CDR3 is TGTGCCGTAGGGACGGGGATGGATACGCAGTATTTT. Translated, it gives CAVGTGMDTQYF. Full variable domain (rest looked up from reference TRBV28 and TRBJ2-3): DVKVTQSSRYLVKRTGEKVFLECVQDMDHENMFWYRQDPGLGLRLIYFSYDVKMKEKGDIPEGYSVSREKKERFSLILESASTNQTSMYLCAVGTGMDTQYFGPGTRLTVL.

This sequence joins TRBV4-3 and TRBJ1-3; D ambiguous. CDR3 length: 17 residues. CDR1 LGHNA and CDR2 YSLEER come from the germline V gene. V lost 0 bases and J 0 bases, leaving 12 bases between the germline ends. CDR3 amino acids: CASSQEFAGVSGNTIYF. DNA for the CDR3: TGCGCCAGCAGCCAAGAATTCGCAGGCGTCTCTGGAAACACCATATATTTT.

In this sample, this clone turned up once. The V gene is TRBV7-6, the J gene TRBJ2-2; 10 positions agree with TRBD2. In germline, CDR1 is SGHVS, CDR2 FNYEAQ. The CDR3 runs 17 residues. After removal of 1 base from V and 2 bases from J, the junction contained 4 bases not matched to a gene. CDR3 DNA sequence: TGTGCCAGCAGCTTAGGGTCTAGCGGGAGTAACACCGGGGAGCTGTTTTTT. Translating gives CASSLGSSGSNTGELFF. Drawing the rest from reference TRBV7-6 and TRBJ2-2, the complete variable domain is GAGVSQSPRYKVTKRGQDVALRCDPISGHVSLYWYRQALGQGPEFLTYFNYEAQQDKSGLPNDRFSAERPEGSISTLTIQRTEQRDSAMYRCASSLGSSGSNTGELFFGEGSRLTVL.

The V and J genes are TRBV14 and TRBJ2-3; D gene unclear. The germline gives CDR1 SGHDN, CDR2 FVKESK. This CDR3 contains 14 residues. The ends were cut back, 4 bases at V and 4 bases at J, with 12 bases in the middle. CDR3 loop: CASSPLMGADTQYF. The CDR3 DNA reads TGTGCCAGCAGCCCACTCATGGGTGCAGATACGCAGTATTTT.

The chain has TRBV7-2 and TRBJ2-1; TRBD2 matches 8 bases. This CDR3 spans 15 amino acids. Germline CDR1 reads SGHTA; CDR2 reads FQGNSA. V lost 7 bases and J lost 8; bases outside the gene matches: 13. The CDR3 spells CASKREGLRGDEQFF. In nucleotides, the CDR3 is TGTGCCAGCAAACGGGAGGGACTTCGGGGTGATGAGCAGTTCTTC. The full variable domain, completed using reference TRBV7-2 and TRBJ2-1, is GAGVSQSPSNKVTEKGKDVELRCDPISGHTALYWYRQSLGQGLEFLIYFQGNSAPDKSGLPSDRFSAERTGGSVSTLTIQRTQQEDSAVYLCASKREGLRGDEQFFGPGTRLTVL.

This clone appeared a few times. The chain recombines TRBV28 with TRBJ2-6; TRBD1 matches at 9 bases. The CDR3 length is 18 residues. The germline V gene encodes CDR1 MDHEN and CDR2 SYDVKM. V gave up 3 bases and J gave up 0 bases; unmatched junction bases: 6. The CDR3 sequence: CASSFLSTGGSGANVLTF. DNA for the CDR3: TGTGCCAGCAGTTTCCTATCGACAGGGGGCTCTGGGGCCAACGTCCTGACTTTC.

V usage is TRBV5-1 and J usage is TRBJ2-1; perhaps TRBD1 as D (5 bases). The CDR3 sequence is 16 residues long. CDR1 is SGHRS and CDR2 is YFSETQ in the germline V gene. V lost 4 bases and J 0 bases, leaving 14 bases between the germline ends. The CDR3 coding sequence is TGCGCCAGCAGCCCCCAGGACACACGCTCCTACAATGAGCAGTTCTTC. This gives the protein CASSPQDTRSYNEQFF.

This clone was counted once. The genes are TRBV28 and TRBJ1-4; D not resolved. Germline values: CDR1 MDHEN, CDR2 SYDVKM. The CDR3 is made up of 13 amino acids. Trimming left V 3 bases short and J 4 bases short, with 6 bases between. The CDR3 reads CASSFEGNEKLFF. The DNA of the CDR3 is TGTGCCAGCAGTTTCGAGGGTAATGAAAAACTGTTTTTT. Full variable domain (rest looked up from reference TRBV28 and TRBJ1-4): DVKVTQSSRYLVKRTGEKVFLECVQDMDHENMFWYRQDPGLGLRLIYFSYDVKMKEKGDIPEGYSVSREKKERFSLILESASTNQTSMYLCASSFEGNEKLFFGSGTQLSVL.